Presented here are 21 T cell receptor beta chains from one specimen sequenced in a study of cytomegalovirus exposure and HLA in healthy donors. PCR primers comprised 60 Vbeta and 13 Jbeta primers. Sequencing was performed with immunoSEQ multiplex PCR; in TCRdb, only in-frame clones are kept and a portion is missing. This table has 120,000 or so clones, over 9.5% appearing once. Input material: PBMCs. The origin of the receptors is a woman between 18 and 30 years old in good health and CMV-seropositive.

The CDR3 DNA is TGTGCCAGCAGTTGGACAGGGACGCAGTATTTT. As protein: CASSWTGTQYF. V gene TRBV28 combines with J gene TRBJ2-3; 8 bases align to TRBD1. The CDR3 is 11 residues long. Germline CDR1 reads MDHEN; CDR2 reads SYDVKM. V lost 4 bases to trimming and J lost 9 bases; unmatched junction nucleotides: 0.

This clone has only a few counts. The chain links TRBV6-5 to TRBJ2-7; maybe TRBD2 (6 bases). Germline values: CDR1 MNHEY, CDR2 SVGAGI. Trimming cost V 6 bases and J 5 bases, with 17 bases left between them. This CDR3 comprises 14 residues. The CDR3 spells CASRAAGSFHEQYF. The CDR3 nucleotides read TGTGCCAGCAGGGCGGCGGGGTCTTTCCACGAGCAGTACTTC.

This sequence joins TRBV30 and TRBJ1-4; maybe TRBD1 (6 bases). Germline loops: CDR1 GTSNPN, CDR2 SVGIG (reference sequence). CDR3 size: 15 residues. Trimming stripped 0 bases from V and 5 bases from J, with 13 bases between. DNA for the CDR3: TGTGCCTGGAGTGTATGGACAGCCCCGAATGAAAAACTGTTTTTT. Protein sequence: CAWSVWTAPNEKLFF.

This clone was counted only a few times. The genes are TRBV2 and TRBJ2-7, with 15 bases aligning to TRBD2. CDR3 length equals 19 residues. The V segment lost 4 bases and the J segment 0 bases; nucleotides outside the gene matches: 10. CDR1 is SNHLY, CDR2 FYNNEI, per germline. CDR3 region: CASSASGLAGGRSSYEQYF. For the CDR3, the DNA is TGTGCCAGCAGTGCCTCGGGACTAGCGGGAGGACGCAGCTCCTACGAGCAGTACTTC. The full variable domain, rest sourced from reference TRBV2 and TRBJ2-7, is EPEVTQTPSHQVTQMGQEVILRCVPISNHLYFYWYRQILGQKVEFLVSFYNNEISEKSEIFDDQFSVERPDGSNFTLKIRSTKLEDSAMYFCASSASGLAGGRSSYEQYFGPGTRLTVT.

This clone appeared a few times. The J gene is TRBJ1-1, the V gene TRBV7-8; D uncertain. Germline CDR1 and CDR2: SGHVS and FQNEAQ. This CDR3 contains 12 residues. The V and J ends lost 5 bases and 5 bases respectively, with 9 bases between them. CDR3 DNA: TGTGCCAGCAGCCATCCTAATACTGAAGCTTTCTTT. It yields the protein CASSHPNTEAFF.

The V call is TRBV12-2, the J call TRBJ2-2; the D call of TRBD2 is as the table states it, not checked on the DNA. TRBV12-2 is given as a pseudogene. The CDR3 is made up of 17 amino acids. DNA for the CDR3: TGTGCAAGTCGCCCCCCGGCGGCTGTTACGAACACCGGGGAGCTGTTTTTT. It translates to CASRPPAAVTNTGELFF.

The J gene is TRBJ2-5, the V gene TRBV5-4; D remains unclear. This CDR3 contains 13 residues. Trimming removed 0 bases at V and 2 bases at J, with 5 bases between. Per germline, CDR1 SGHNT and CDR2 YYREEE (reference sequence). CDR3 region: CASSLGQQETQYF. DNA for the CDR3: TGTGCCAGCAGCTTGGGGCAGCAAGAGACCCAGTACTTC.

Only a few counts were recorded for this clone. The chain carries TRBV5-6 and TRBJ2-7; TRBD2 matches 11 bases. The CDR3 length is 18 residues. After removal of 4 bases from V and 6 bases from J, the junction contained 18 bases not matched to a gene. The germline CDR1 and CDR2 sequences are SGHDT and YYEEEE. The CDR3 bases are TGTGCCAGCAGCCGGGGCCAAATAGCGGGAGGGTTTGGGGCCGAGCAGTACTTC. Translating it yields CASSRGQIAGGFGAEQYF.

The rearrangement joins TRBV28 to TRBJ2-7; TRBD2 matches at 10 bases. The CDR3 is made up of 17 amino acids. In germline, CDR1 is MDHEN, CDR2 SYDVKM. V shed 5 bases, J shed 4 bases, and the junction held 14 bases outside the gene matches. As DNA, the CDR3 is TGTGCCAGCAGTAACGGCGGAGCTAGCGGGAGTCCGTACGAGCAGTACTTC. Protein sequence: CASSNGGASGSPYEQYF.

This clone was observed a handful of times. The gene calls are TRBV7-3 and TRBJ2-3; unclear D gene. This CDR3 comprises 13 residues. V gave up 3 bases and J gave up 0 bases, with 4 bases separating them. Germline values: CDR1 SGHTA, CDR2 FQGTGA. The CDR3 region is CASSFQSTDTQYF. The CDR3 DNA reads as TGTGCCAGCAGCTTCCAGAGCACAGATACGCAGTATTTT.

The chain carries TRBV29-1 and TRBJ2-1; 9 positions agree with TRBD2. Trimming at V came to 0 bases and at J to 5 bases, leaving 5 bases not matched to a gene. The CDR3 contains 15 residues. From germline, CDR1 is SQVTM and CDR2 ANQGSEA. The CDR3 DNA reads TGCAGCGTTGAAGATCGCGGGAGGGTGAACAATGAGCAGTTCTTC. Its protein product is CSVEDRGRVNNEQFF.

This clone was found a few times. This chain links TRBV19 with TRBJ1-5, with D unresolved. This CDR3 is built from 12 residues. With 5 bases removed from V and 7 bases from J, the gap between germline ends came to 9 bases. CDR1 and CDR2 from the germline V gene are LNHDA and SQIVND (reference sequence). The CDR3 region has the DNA TGTGCCAGTAGTTTATTAAAACAGCCCCAGCATTTT. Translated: CASSLLKQPQHF.

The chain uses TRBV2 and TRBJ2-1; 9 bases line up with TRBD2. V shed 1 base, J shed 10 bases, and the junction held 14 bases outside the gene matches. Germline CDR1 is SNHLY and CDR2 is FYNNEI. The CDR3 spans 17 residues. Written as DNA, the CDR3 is TGTGCCAGCAGTGAAGGGGGTCGAGGGACTAGCCTTAGGGAGCAGTTCTTC. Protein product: CASSEGGRGTSLREQFF.

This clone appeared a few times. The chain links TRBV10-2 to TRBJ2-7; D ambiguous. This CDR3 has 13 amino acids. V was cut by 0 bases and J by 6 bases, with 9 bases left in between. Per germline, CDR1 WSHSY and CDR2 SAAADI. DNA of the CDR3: TGCGCCAGCAGTGAGTCGGTGTCCGGCGAGCAGTACTTC. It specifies CASSESVSGEQYF.

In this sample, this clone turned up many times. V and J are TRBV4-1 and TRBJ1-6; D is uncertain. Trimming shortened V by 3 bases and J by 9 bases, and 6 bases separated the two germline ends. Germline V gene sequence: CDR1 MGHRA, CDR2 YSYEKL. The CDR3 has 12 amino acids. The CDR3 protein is CASSQSGSPLHF. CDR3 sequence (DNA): TGCGCCAGCAGCCAGAGCGGTTCACCCCTCCACTTT.

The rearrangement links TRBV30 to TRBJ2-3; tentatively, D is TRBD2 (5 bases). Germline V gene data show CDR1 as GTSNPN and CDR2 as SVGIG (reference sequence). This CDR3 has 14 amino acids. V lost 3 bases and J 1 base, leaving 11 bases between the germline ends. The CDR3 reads CAWSTGSGTDTQYF. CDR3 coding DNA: TGTGCCTGGAGCACGGGATCCGGCACAGATACGCAGTATTTT.

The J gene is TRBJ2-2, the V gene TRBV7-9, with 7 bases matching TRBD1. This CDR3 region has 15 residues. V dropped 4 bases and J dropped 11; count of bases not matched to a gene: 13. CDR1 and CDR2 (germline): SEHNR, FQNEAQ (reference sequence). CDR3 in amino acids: CASSSRQGRAPELFF. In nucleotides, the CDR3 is TGTGCCAGCAGCTCACGACAGGGACGAGCCCCCGAGCTGTTTTTT.

CDR3 sequence (DNA): TGTGCCAGCCTAACACTCCAGCGGGAGGGTTACAATGAGCAGTTCTTC. Translating gives CASLTLQREGYNEQFF. V is TRBV27 and J is TRBJ2-1; 10 nucleotides agree with TRBD2. This CDR3 comprises 16 residues. CDR1 is MNHEY and CDR2 is SMNVEV in the germline V gene (reference sequence). V lost 8 bases, J lost 4 bases, and 11 bases stayed unmatched.

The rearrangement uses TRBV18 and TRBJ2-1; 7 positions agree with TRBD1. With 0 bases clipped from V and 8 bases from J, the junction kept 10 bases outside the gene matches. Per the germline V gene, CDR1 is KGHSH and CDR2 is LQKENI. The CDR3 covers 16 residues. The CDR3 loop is CASSPPGRGPVDEQFF. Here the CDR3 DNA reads TGTGCCAGCTCACCACCGGGAAGGGGGCCTGTCGATGAGCAGTTCTTC.

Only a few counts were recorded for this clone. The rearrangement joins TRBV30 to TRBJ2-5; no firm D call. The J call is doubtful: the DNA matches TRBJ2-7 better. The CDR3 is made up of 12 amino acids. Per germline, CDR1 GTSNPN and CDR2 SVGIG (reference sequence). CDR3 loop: CAWRSRPSEQYF. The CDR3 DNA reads TGTGCCTGGAGGAGTAGGCCTAGCGAGCAGTACTTC.

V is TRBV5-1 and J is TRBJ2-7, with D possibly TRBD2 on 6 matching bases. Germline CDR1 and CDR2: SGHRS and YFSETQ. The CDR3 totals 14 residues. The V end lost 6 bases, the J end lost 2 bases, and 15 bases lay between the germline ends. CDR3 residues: CASTKEGGPYEQYF. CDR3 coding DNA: TGCGCCAGCACGAAGGAGGGCGGCCCCTACGAGCAGTACTTC.